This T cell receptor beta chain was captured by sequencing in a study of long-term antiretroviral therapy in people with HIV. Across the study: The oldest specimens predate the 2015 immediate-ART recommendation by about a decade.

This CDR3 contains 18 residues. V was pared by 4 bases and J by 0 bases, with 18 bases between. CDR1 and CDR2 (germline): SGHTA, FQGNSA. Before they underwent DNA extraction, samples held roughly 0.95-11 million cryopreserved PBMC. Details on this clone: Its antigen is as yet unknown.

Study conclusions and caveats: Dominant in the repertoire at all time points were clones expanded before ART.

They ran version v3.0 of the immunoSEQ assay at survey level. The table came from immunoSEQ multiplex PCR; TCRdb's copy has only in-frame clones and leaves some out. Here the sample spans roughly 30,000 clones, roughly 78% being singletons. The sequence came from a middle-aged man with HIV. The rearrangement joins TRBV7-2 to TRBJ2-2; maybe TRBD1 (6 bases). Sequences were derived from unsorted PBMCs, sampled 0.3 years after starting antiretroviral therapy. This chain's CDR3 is CASSSPGQSVANTGELFF. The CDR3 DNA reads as TGTGCCAGCAGCTCACCCGGACAGTCGGTCGCGAACACCGGGGAGCTGTTTTTT. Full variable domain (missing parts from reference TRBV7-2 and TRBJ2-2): GAGVSQSPSNKVTEKGKDVELRCDPISGHTALYWYRQSLGQGLEFLIYFQGNSAPDKSGLPSDRFSAERTGGSVSTLTIQRTQQEDSAVYLCASSSPGQSVANTGELFFGEGSRLTVL.